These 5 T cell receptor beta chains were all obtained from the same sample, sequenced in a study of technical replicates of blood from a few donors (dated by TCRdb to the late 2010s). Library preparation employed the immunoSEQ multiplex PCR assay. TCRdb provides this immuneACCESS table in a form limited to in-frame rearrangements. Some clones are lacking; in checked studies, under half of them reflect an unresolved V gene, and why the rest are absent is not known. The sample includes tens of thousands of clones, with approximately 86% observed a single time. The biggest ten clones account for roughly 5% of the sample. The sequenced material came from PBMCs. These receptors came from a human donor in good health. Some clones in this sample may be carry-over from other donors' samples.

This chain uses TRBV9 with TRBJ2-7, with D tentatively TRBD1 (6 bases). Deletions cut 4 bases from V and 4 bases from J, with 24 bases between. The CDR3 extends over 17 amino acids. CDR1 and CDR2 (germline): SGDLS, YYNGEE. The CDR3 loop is CASSPYHTGTRGYEQYF. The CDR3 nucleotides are TGTGCCAGCAGCCCATACCACACAGGGACCCGCGGGTACGAGCAGTACTTC.

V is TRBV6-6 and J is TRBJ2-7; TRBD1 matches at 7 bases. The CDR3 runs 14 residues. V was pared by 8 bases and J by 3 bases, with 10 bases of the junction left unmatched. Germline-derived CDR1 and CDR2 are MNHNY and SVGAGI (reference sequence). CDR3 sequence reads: CASGQASESYEQYF. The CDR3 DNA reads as TGTGCCAGCGGACAGGCCTCGGAGAGCTACGAGCAGTACTTC.

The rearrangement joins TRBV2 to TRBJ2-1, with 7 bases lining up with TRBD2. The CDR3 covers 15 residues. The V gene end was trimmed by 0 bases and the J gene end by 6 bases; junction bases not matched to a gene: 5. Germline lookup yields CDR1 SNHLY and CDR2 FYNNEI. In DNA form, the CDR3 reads TGTGCCAGCAGTGAAGCGGGAGGGTTCCGCAATGAGCAGTTCTTC. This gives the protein CASSEAGGFRNEQFF.

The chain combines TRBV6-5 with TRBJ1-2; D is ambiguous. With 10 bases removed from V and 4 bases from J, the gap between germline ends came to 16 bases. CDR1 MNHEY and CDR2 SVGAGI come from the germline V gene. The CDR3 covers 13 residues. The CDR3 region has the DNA TGTGCCACTAGGGCCGGGAGTCCCTATGGCTACACCTTC. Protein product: CATRAGSPYGYTF.

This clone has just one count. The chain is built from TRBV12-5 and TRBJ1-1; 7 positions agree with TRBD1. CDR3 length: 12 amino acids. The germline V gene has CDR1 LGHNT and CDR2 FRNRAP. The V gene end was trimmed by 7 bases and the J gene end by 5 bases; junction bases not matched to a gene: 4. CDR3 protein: CASEGGATEAFF. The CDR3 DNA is TGTGCTAGTGAAGGGGGCGCGACTGAAGCTTTCTTT.